The clone carrying this T cell receptor (beta chain) came up once. The antigen remains unidentified. The PCR used 60 Vbeta and 13 Jbeta primers. TCRdb's copy holds only in-frame clones and misses some; the assay was immunoSEQ multiplex PCR. The data show under 150,000 clones, 65% to 85% seen once. Germline V CDR1 and CDR2: LNHNV, YYDKDF (reference sequence). This CDR3 contains 17 residues. The V gene end was trimmed by 2 bases and the J gene end by 0 bases; junction bases not matched to a gene: 7. This sample was included in a study of cytomegalovirus exposure and HLA in healthy donors. Findings and caveats of the study: The dataset shows that most TCR sequences were rare, while some public TCRs occurred in many donors. A reported reduction in N-insertions relative to the approximately 640-donor mean was seen in an Asian-associated ancestry cluster in a later analysis.

Sequencing was done on a sample of PBMCs. The clonotype was recovered from a man aged 50 to 59 in good health and CMV-seronegative. The chain recombines TRBV15 with TRBJ2-3, with 8 bases lining up with TRBD2. Here the CDR3 reads CATSRYQRGLSTDTQYF. In DNA form, the CDR3 reads TGTGCCACCAGCAGATATCAGCGGGGGCTTAGCACAGATACGCAGTATTTT.